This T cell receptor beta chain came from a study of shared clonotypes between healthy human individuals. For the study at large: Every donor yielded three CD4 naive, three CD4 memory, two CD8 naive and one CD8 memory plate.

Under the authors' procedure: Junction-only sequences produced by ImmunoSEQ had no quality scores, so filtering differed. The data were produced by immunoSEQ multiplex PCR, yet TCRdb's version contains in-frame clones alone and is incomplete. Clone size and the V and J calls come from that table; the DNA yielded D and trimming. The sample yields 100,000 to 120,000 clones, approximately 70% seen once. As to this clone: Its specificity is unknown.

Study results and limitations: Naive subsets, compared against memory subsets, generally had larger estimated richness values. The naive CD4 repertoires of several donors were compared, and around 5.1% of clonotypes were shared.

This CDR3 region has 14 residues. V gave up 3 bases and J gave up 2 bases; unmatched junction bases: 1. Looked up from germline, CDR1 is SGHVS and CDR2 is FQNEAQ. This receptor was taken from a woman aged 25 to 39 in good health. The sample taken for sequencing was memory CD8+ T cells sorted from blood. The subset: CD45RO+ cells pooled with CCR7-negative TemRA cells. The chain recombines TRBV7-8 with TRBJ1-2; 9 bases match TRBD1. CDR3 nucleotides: TGTGCCAGCAGCTTTGACAGGGGGAACTATGGCTACACCTTC. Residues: CASSFDRGNYGYTF. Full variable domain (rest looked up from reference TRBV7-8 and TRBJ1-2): GAGVSQSPRYKVAKRGQDVALRCDPISGHVSLFWYQQALGQGPEFLTYFQNEAQLDKSGLPSDRFFAERPEGSVSTLKIQRTQQEDSAVYLCASSFDRGNYGYTFGSGTRLTVV.